The 25 T cell receptor beta chains presented below share a single source sample, sequenced in a study of response to subunit inactivated influenza vaccine. TCRdb recomputed calls from the RT-PCR reads with MiXCR, one row per CDR3 protein. This sample has some 500,000 distinct CDR3 sequences, with over 10% found just once. This material consisted of PBMCs from blood, taken more than 35 days after vaccination. These receptors were collected from a man aged 45-65 years who received an inactivated influenza vaccine.

The chain carries TRBV12-3 or TRBV12-4 and TRBJ2-5; tentatively, D is TRBD1 or TRBD2 (5 bases each). The CDR3 sequence is 14 residues long. V was pared by 2 bases and J by 4 bases, with 11 bases between. CDR3 bases: TGTGCCAGCAGTTTATTTTCTGGGGGAGAGACCCAGTACTTC. Translation: CASSLFSGGETQYF.

This clonotype appeared a few times. V is TRBV11-2 and J is TRBJ2-7, with 14 nucleotides matching TRBD2. Germline V gene data show CDR1 as SGHAT and CDR2 as FQNNGV. There are 18 residues in the CDR3. V lost 4 bases to trimming and J lost 0 bases; unmatched junction nucleotides: 8. The chain's CDR3 is CASSYRTSGRYDSYEQYF. CDR3 nucleotides: TGTGCCAGCAGCTACCGGACTAGCGGGAGGTACGACTCCTACGAGCAGTACTTC.

V and J are TRBV3-1 and TRBJ2-1, with 9 bases that match TRBD2. The germline CDR1 and CDR2 sequences are LGHDT and YNNKEL (reference sequence). The CDR3 has 14 amino acids. V gave up 1 base and J gave up 8 bases; unmatched junction bases: 3. In DNA, the CDR3 is TGTGCCAGCAGCCAAGCCCGGACTAGCGATGAGCAGTTCTTC. Translated, it gives CASSQARTSDEQFF.

The chain couples TRBV20-1 to TRBJ2-5; 7 bases agree with TRBD1. The germline V gene encodes CDR1 DFQATT and CDR2 SNEGSKA (reference sequence). This CDR3 comprises 14 residues. Unmatched junction bases numbered 11, after V lost 6 bases and J lost 4 bases. The CDR3 loop is CSAVRGQYRETQYF. CDR3 nucleotides: TGCAGTGCGGTCCGGGGACAGTATCGAGAGACCCAGTACTTC.

This clonotype was detected a few times. The rearrangement uses TRBV11-2 and TRBJ2-3, with TRBD2 matching over 9 bases. After removal of 5 bases from V and 3 bases from J, the junction contained 18 bases not matched to a gene. The germline gives CDR1 SGHAT, CDR2 FQNNGV. CDR3 length equals 19 residues. The CDR3 reads CASSRNHFLSGGGTDTQYF. Here the CDR3 DNA reads TGTGCCAGCAGCCGGAACCATTTTCTTAGCGGGGGTGGGACAGATACGCAGTATTTT.

This chain's CDR3 is CASSSPGGRITDTQYF. The CDR3 bases are TGTGCCAGCAGCTCCCCCGGTGGGCGAATCACAGATACGCAGTATTTT. The chain couples TRBV14 to TRBJ2-3; D remains unclear. Germline CDR1 SGHDN, CDR2 FVKESK. The V end lost 5 bases, the J end lost 2 bases, and 17 bases lay between the germline ends. This CDR3 region has 16 residues.

This clonotype came up once. The gene calls are TRBV11-2 and TRBJ1-2, with D perhaps matching TRBD1 (6 bases). CDR1 is SGHAT, CDR2 FQNNGV, per germline. V was shortened by 5 bases and J by 4 bases, with 20 bases between the two germline ends. This CDR3 comprises 16 residues. This CDR3 reads CASSAIRRGAGYGYTF. CDR3 coding DNA: TGTGCCAGCAGCGCCATCCGAAGGGGGGCAGGCTATGGCTACACCTTC. The whole variable domain, filled in from reference TRBV11-2 and TRBJ1-2, reads EAGVAQSPRYKIIEKRQSVAFWCNPISGHATLYWYQQILGQGPKLLIQFQNNGVVDDSQLPKDRFSAERLKGVDSTLKIQPAKLEDSAVYLCASSAIRRGAGYGYTFGSGTRLTVV.

This clonotype occurred many times. CDR3 in DNA: TGTGCCATCAGTGCCGAGAAATGGAGGAGGTGGGAGGACCTCGACGAGCAGTACTTC. Its protein is CAISAEKWRRWEDLDEQYF. The chain carries TRBV10-3 and TRBJ2-7; possible D gene TRBD2, 6 bases. The V end lost 4 bases, the J end lost 5 bases, and 30 bases lay between the germline ends. The germline gives CDR1 ENHRY, CDR2 SYGVKD. This CDR3 is built from 19 residues.

The rearrangement joins TRBV3-1 to TRBJ2-1; 7 nucleotides align to TRBD2. The germline CDR1 and CDR2 sequences are LGHDT and YNNKEL (reference sequence). The CDR3 length is 16 residues. V trimming: 1 base; J trimming: 5 bases; junction bases outside the gene matches: 8. The CDR3, as DNA: TGTGCCAGCAGCCAAGTGGGAGGGCCGAGTGACAATGAGCAGTTCTTC. Translated, it gives CASSQVGGPSDNEQFF.

In this sample, this clonotype turned up a few times. The chain uses TRBV6-1 and TRBJ2-7, with 10 bases that match TRBD1. Trimming at V came to 6 bases and at J to 4 bases, leaving 9 bases not matched to a gene. The CDR3 sequence is 15 residues long. The germline V gene encodes CDR1 MNHNS and CDR2 SASEGT. This chain's CDR3 is CASREPGTGEYEQYF. CDR3 bases: TGTGCCAGCAGAGAGCCCGGGACAGGGGAATACGAGCAGTACTTC.

This clonotype was picked up a small number of times. The CDR3 sequence is CASSYSPRIINEQFF. CDR3 bases: TGTGCCAGCAGTTACTCTCCTAGAATAATCAATGAGCAGTTCTTC. The chain employs TRBV6-2 or TRBV6-3 and TRBJ2-1; D ambiguous. V gave up 0 bases and J gave up 6 bases, with 12 bases separating them. Germline V gene data show CDR1 as MNHEY and CDR2 as SVGEGT. The CDR3 totals 15 residues.

This clonotype was seen only a few times. The J gene is TRBJ1-1, the V gene TRBV6-1; D is uncertain. V was trimmed by 6 bases and J by 0 bases, leaving 14 bases between them. The CDR3 runs to 15 residues. The germline V gene has CDR1 MNHNS and CDR2 SASEGT. CDR3 sequence reads: CASRALPYMNTEAFF. The DNA for the CDR3 is TGTGCCAGCAGGGCACTCCCTTACATGAACACTGAAGCTTTCTTT.

V is TRBV7-9 and J is TRBJ1-5; TRBD1 matches at 8 bases. Unmatched junction bases numbered 7, after V lost 1 base and J lost 8 bases. Germline V gene sequence: CDR1 SEHNR, CDR2 FQNEAQ (reference sequence). The CDR3 totals 15 residues. The CDR3 here is CASSLGRTGFEPQHF. The CDR3 coding sequence is TGTGCCAGCAGCTTAGGCCGGACAGGGTTTGAGCCCCAGCATTTT.

This clonotype was observed a handful of times. The rearrangement uses TRBV20-1 and TRBJ2-2; D is possibly TRBD1 (5 bases). Looked up from germline, CDR1 is DFQATT and CDR2 is SNEGSKA (reference sequence). The CDR3 loop spans 16 amino acids. V was cut by 0 bases and J by 0 bases, with 11 bases left in between. For the CDR3, the DNA is TGCAGTGCTAGAGATGGAGCAGGGCCGAACACCGGGGAGCTGTTTTTT. It translates to CSARDGAGPNTGELFF.

Points on this clonotype: Being one base from a much bigger clone, this may be a read error. The V call is TRBV7-2, the J call TRBJ2-3, with 11 bases lining up with TRBD2. V lost 3 bases and J lost 2; bases outside the gene matches: 4. The germline CDR1 and CDR2 sequences are SGHTA and FQGNSA. This CDR3 has 16 residues. This CDR3 reads CASSLGSGRDTDTQYF. CDR3 DNA: TGTGCCAGCAGCTTGGGTAGCGGGAGGGACACAGATACGCAGTATTTT.

The table lists this clonotype with a few counts. This sequence joins TRBV11-2 and TRBJ2-7; D not certain. V was pared by 0 bases and J by 3 bases, with 12 bases between. Per the germline V gene, CDR1 is SGHAT and CDR2 is FQNNGV. CDR3 size: 15 residues. This chain's CDR3 is CASSLDTPLYYEQYF. In nucleotides, the CDR3 is TGTGCCAGCAGCTTAGATACCCCCTTATACTACGAGCAGTACTTC.

This clonotype was observed many times. The chain combines TRBV21-1 with TRBJ2-5; the table's D call TRBD1 went unverified against the DNA. TRBV21-1 is assigned pseudogene status. This CDR3 contains 16 residues. CDR3 DNA: TGTGCCAGCAGCTATGGGGACAGGACGACAATTGAGACCCAGTACTTC. Amino acids: CASSYGDRTTIETQYF.

This clonotype was found many times. V is TRBV20-1 and J is TRBJ2-2; D call uncertain. Trimming took off 0 bases at V and 6 bases at J, with 8 bases between the two ends. The CDR3 runs 13 residues. Germline V gene sequence: CDR1 DFQATT, CDR2 SNEGSKA (reference sequence). The CDR3 DNA reads as TGCAGTGCTAGAGACCACCACGCCGGGGAGCTGTTTTTT. Protein: CSARDHHAGELFF.

J is TRBJ1-5 and V is TRBV12-3 or TRBV12-4, with D tentatively TRBD1 (5 bases). The V end was cut by 7 bases, the J end by 0 bases, with 13 bases between. This CDR3 comprises 15 residues. CDR3 sequence reads: CASTPGRGSNQPQHF. As DNA, the CDR3 is TGTGCCAGCACCCCTGGGAGGGGTAGCAATCAGCCCCAGCATTTT.

This clonotype has just a few counts. V is TRBV6-1 and J is TRBJ2-1; no reliable D call. Germline CDR1 MNHNS, CDR2 SASEGT. V was cut by 4 bases and J by 0 bases, with 10 bases left in between. The CDR3 is made up of 15 amino acids. CDR3 in amino acids: CASSALLSSYNEQFF. CDR3 DNA: TGTGCCAGCAGTGCTTTACTATCCTCCTACAATGAGCAGTTCTTC.

This clonotype was picked up a small number of times. The chain recombines TRBV12-3 or TRBV12-4 with TRBJ1-1, with TRBD1 identical over 8 bases. This CDR3 is 12 amino acids long. V lost 5 bases and J lost 6; bases outside the gene matches: 2. Here the CDR3 reads CASSPDRAEAFF. CDR3 DNA sequence: TGTGCCAGCAGTCCGGACAGGGCTGAAGCTTTCTTT.

This sequence joins TRBV24-1 and TRBJ2-1; D ambiguous. CDR1 KGHDR and CDR2 SFDVKD come from the germline V gene. Trimming shortened V by 3 bases and J by 0 bases, and 11 bases separated the two germline ends. The CDR3 is made up of 16 amino acids. In DNA, the CDR3 is TGTGCCACCAGTGATGCGACAACGAGCTCCTACAATGAGCAGTTCTTC. Amino acids: CATSDATTSSYNEQFF.

CDR3 loop: CASSFSMGGSEQYF. CDR3 bases: TGTGCCAGCAGCTTCTCGATGGGCGGGTCCGAGCAGTACTTC. The rearrangement uses TRBV7-9 and TRBJ2-7; D possibly corresponds to TRBD2 (5 bases). The CDR3 totals 14 residues. Trimming removed 3 bases at V and 6 bases at J, with 15 bases between. CDR1 is SEHNR, CDR2 FQNEAQ, per germline (reference sequence).

This clonotype was detected only a few times. J is TRBJ2-1 and V is TRBV6-1; no clear D. V was cut by 4 bases and J by 5 bases, with 9 bases left in between. The CDR3 is made up of 13 amino acids. Germline V gene data show CDR1 as MNHNS and CDR2 as SASEGT. Here the CDR3 DNA reads TGTGCCAGCAGTGTTCTTGGGAACAATGAGCAGTTCTTC. Encoded protein: CASSVLGNNEQFF.

The chain links TRBV12-3 or TRBV12-4 to TRBJ2-7; 8 bases align to TRBD2. V lost 2 bases, J lost 6 bases, and 15 bases stayed unmatched. This CDR3 is built from 17 residues. The CDR3 DNA reads as TGTGCCAGCAGTTTAAGGGGAATAAAAGCGGGGGCAGGCGAGCAGTACTTC. Its protein is CASSLRGIKAGAGEQYF.